This entry features one TCR beta chain sequence. No antigen is known for it. This entry comes from a study of immune cell composition in non-small cell lung cancer. Study results and limitations: Tumour-reactive clones were not shown to match dominant in vivo tumour clones. Lung adenocarcinomas had lower top 10 clone scores and clonality than squamous tumours.

DNA was extracted from unsorted cell suspensions stored frozen. TCRdb keeps only in-frame clones here, not all; method: immunoSEQ multiplex PCR. Of about 2,000 clones in the sample, roughly 72% were seen once. With 2 bases removed from V and 8 bases from J, the gap between germline ends came to 24 bases. The CDR3 has 18 residues. Looked up from germline, CDR1 is SGHVS and CDR2 is FQNEAQ. The J gene is TRBJ1-4, the V gene TRBV7-8; D not resolved. The receptor was derived from a human donor with non-small cell lung cancer. The sample comprised lung tumor tissue. In nucleotides, the CDR3 is TGTGCCAGCAGCTTAAAAGGTCTAACTTTGGCTGGAGCCGAAAAACTGTTTTTT. Amino acid sequence: CASSLKGLTLAGAEKLFF. The full variable domain, rest sourced from reference TRBV7-8 and TRBJ1-4, is GAGVSQSPRYKVAKRGQDVALRCDPISGHVSLFWYQQALGQGPEFLTYFQNEAQLDKSGLPSDRFFAERPEGSVSTLKIQRTQQEDSAVYLCASSLKGLTLAGAEKLFFGSGTQLSVL.